These 20 T cell receptor beta chains were all obtained from the same sample, sequenced in a study of T-cell reconstitution after alpha-beta-depleted transplantation in children. Using unique molecular identifiers, the investigators prepared the TCRbeta library. From the PCR reads, TCRdb called clonotypes with MiXCR, one entry per CDR3 protein. The sample consists of 250,000 to 400,000 distinct CDR3 sequences, more than 20% of them appearing once. The starting material was PBMCs, mostly from graft donor cells, obtained 180 days after TCRalphabeta/CD19-depleted stem cell transplant. The origin of the receptors is a male patient younger than 18 who had a stem cell transplant for acute lymphoblastic leukemia, so the T cells may come from the graft donor.

V gene TRBV20-1 combines with J gene TRBJ1-5; D remains unclear. Trimming pared 0 bases from V and 2 bases from J, leaving 11 bases between. Germline CDR1 and CDR2: DFQATT and SNEGSKA (reference sequence). The CDR3 spans 15 residues. CDR3 coding DNA: TGCAGTGCTAGAGACCTGTTTAGAGGCAATCAGCCCCAGCATTTT. This encodes CSARDLFRGNQPQHF.

Regarding this clonotype: Being one base from a much bigger clone, this may be a read error. The genes are TRBV5-1 and TRBJ2-5; 13 bases fit TRBD2. The CDR3 contains 17 residues. Germline V gene lookup returns CDR1 SGHRS and CDR2 YFSETQ. DNA of the CDR3: TGCGCCAGCAGCTTGCCGGGACTAGCGGGAAACCAAAAGACCCAGTACTTC. Translating gives CASSLPGLAGNQKTQYF.

J is TRBJ2-1 and V is TRBV2; maybe TRBD1 (6 bases). The germline V and J ends were trimmed by 10 bases and 6 bases, with 19 bases remaining between them. The CDR3 totals 14 residues. The germline V gene has CDR1 SNHLY and CDR2 FYNNEI. In DNA, the CDR3 is TGTGCCACCAACCCCGGGACACCGCTCAATGAGCAGTTCTTC. This encodes CATNPGTPLNEQFF.

The chain joins TRBV4-1 to TRBJ2-5, with D uncertain. There are 16 residues in the CDR3. V lost 0 bases to trimming and J lost 2 bases, with 13 bases between them. The germline CDR1 and CDR2 sequences are MGHRA and YSYEKL. CDR3 sequence reads: CASSQESHSVQETQYF. CDR3 coding DNA: TGCGCCAGCAGCCAAGAATCCCACAGTGTTCAAGAGACCCAGTACTTC.

This chain connects TRBV11-3 to TRBJ2-1; D might be TRBD1 or TRBD2, each matching 5 bases. The germline gives CDR1 SGHNT, CDR2 YENEEA. There are 14 residues in the CDR3. Trimming stripped 4 bases from V and 3 bases from J, with 10 bases between. The chain's CDR3 is CASSSRGDYNEQFF. The CDR3 DNA sequence: TGTGCCAGCAGCTCCAGAGGGGACTACAATGAGCAGTTCTTC.

This clonotype was counted between two and nine times. The chain couples TRBV24-1 to TRBJ1-5, with D possibly TRBD1 on 5 matching bases. The germline V gene has CDR1 KGHDR and CDR2 SFDVKD. The CDR3 has 13 residues. Trimming cost V 5 bases and J 1 base, with 5 bases left between them. CDR3 sequence reads: CATSGDSNQPQHF. In nucleotides, the CDR3 is TGTGCCACCAGTGGGGACAGCAATCAGCCCCAGCATTTT.

J is TRBJ2-1 and V is TRBV7-3; perhaps TRBD2 as D (6 bases). The germline gives CDR1 SGHTA, CDR2 FQGTGA. The V end was cut by 2 bases, the J end by 9 bases, with 14 bases between. This CDR3 comprises 14 residues. The CDR3 reads CASSLGTARGEQFF. DNA for the CDR3: TGTGCCAGCAGCTTAGGGACTGCGCGGGGTGAGCAGTTCTTC.

The CDR3 reads CASSQENRLEQFF. CDR3 bases: TGTGCCAGCAGCCAAGAAAATCGCCTCGAGCAGTTCTTC. The rearrangement links TRBV3-1 to TRBJ2-1; D ambiguous. Trimming pared 0 bases from V and 10 bases from J, leaving 10 bases between. The V gene's germline CDR1 is LGHDT and CDR2 YNNKEL (reference sequence). CDR3 size: 13 residues.

This clonotype was seen a handful of times. This chain connects TRBV9 to TRBJ1-1; D unclear. V was trimmed by 3 bases and J by 5 bases, leaving 8 bases between them. Germline V gene lookup returns CDR1 SGDLS and CDR2 YYNGEE. The CDR3 is 12 amino acids. CDR3 region: CASSEVGTEAFF. CDR3 sequence (DNA): TGTGCCAGCAGCGAGGTCGGGACTGAAGCTTTCTTT.

The chain carries TRBV10-3 and TRBJ2-2; D possibly uses TRBD1 or TRBD2 (12 bases each). The V and J ends lost 11 bases and 6 bases respectively, with 28 bases between them. The germline CDR1 and CDR2 sequences are ENHRY and SYGVKD. There are 17 residues in the CDR3. The CDR3 DNA reads TGTGCCGGGGGACAGGGGGCTCCTAGCGGGAGGGCCGGGGAGCTGTTTTTT. Protein sequence: CAGGQGAPSGRAGELFF.

The chain uses TRBV19 and TRBJ1-1; D gene unclear. Deletions cut 3 bases from V and 3 bases from J, with 8 bases between. This CDR3 contains 13 residues. Per germline, CDR1 LNHDA and CDR2 SQIVND (reference sequence). The CDR3 spells CASSMSRHTEAFF. In nucleotides, the CDR3 is TGTGCCAGTAGTATGTCCAGGCACACTGAAGCTTTCTTT.

The J gene is TRBJ1-2, the V gene TRBV29-1; TRBD1 agrees at 8 bases. Germline CDR1 and CDR2: SQVTM and ANQGSEA. The V gene end was trimmed by 6 bases and the J gene end by 4 bases; junction bases not matched to a gene: 7. This CDR3 comprises 13 residues. CDR3: CSVPFDRGYGYTF. DNA for the CDR3: TGCAGCGTCCCATTCGACAGGGGCTATGGCTACACCTTC. Full variable domain (missing parts from reference TRBV29-1 and TRBJ1-2): SAVISQKPSRDICQRGTSLTIQCQVDSQVTMMFWYRQQPGQSLTLIATANQGSEATYESGFVIDKFPISRPNLTFSTLTVSNMSPEDSSIYLCSVPFDRGYGYTFGSGTRLTVV.

This clonotype was seen many times. The chain joins TRBV20-1 to TRBJ2-5; D could derive from TRBD1 or TRBD2 (6 bases each). V was shortened by 2 bases and J by 5 bases, with 12 bases between the two germline ends. Germline V lookup: CDR1 DFQATT, CDR2 SNEGSKA (reference sequence). The CDR3 loop spans 13 amino acids. The CDR3 loop is CSARIGGGETQYF. The CDR3 DNA follows: TGCAGTGCTAGAATCGGGGGCGGGGAGACCCAGTACTTC.

At least ten counts were recorded for this clonotype. The chain joins TRBV5-1 to TRBJ1-5; D call uncertain. The CDR3 loop spans 14 amino acids. V was cut by 5 bases and J by 3 bases, with 12 bases left in between. Germline V CDR1 and CDR2: SGHRS, YFSETQ. Written as DNA, the CDR3 is TGCGCCAGCAGTTCCCAGGCTAACAATCAGCCCCAGCATTTT. Its protein is CASSSQANNQPQHF.

The rearrangement uses TRBV3-1 and TRBJ2-7; D perhaps matches TRBD2 (7 bases). CDR3 size: 16 residues. Trimming took 1 base from V and 4 from J, leaving 17 bases between them. From germline, CDR1 is LGHDT and CDR2 YNNKEL (reference sequence). The CDR3: CASSQAWGGLWYEQYF. CDR3 coding DNA: TGTGCCAGCAGCCAAGCTTGGGGGGGCCTGTGGTACGAGCAGTACTTC.

This clonotype has more than one count but fewer than ten. The chain has TRBV5-1 and TRBJ2-3; 7 positions match TRBD2. Germline trimming cut 2 bases from V and 0 bases from J; bases unmatched to any gene: 3. This CDR3 is 15 amino acids long. Germline V gene data show CDR1 as SGHRS and CDR2 as YFSETQ. The CDR3 loop reads CASSFWEGSTDTQYF. In nucleotides, the CDR3 is TGCGCCAGCAGCTTCTGGGAGGGGAGCACAGATACGCAGTATTTT.

V is TRBV7-9 and J is TRBJ2-3; 7 nucleotides line up with TRBD1. The CDR3 covers 17 residues. Trimming cost V 1 base and J 1 base; bases outside gene matches: 8. Germline values: CDR1 SEHNR, CDR2 FQNEAQ (reference sequence). The DNA for the CDR3 is TGTGCCAGCAGCTTAGGGCTATCCGACAGGGGCACAGATACGCAGTATTTT. It encodes CASSLGLSDRGTDTQYF.

This clonotype was observed once. This chain uses TRBV5-6 with TRBJ1-2; D possibly corresponds to TRBD1 (6 bases). The germline V gene has CDR1 SGHDT and CDR2 YYEEEE. This CDR3 has 12 residues. Trimming left V 2 bases short and J 10 bases short, with 12 bases between. This CDR3 reads CASSFQGRDYTF. Written as DNA, the CDR3 is TGTGCCAGCAGCTTCCAGGGGCGCGACTACACCTTC.

This clonotype was detected many times. The junction differs from germline at one of its ends, possibly a read error. The chain is built from TRBV7-2 and TRBJ2-5, with unresolved D. CDR1 is SGHTA, CDR2 FQGNSA, per germline. CDR3 length equals 11 residues. CDR3 sequence: CASSLSETQYF. The CDR3 nucleotides are TGCGCCAGCAGCTTGTCGGAGACCCAGTACTTC. Full variable domain (rest looked up from reference TRBV7-2 and TRBJ2-5): GAGVSQSPSNKVTEKGKDVELRCDPISGHTALYWYRQSLGQGLEFLIYFQGNSAPDKSGLPSDRFSAERTGGSVSTLTIQRTQQEDSAVYLCASSLSETQYFGPGTRLLVL.

The chain couples TRBV7-9 to TRBJ1-1; D might be TRBD1 (6 bases). The CDR3 spans 13 residues. V was pared by 5 bases and J by 1 base, with 8 bases between. The germline V gene encodes CDR1 SEHNR and CDR2 FQNEAQ (reference sequence). The CDR3 is CASSMTGNTEAFF. The CDR3 DNA is TGTGCCAGCAGCATGACAGGGAACACTGAAGCTTTCTTT.